One and the same sample provided the 20 T cell receptor beta chains below, sequenced in a study of T cell repertoires in cytomegalovirus infection. TCRdb analysed the reads with MiXCR anew, one entry per CDR3 protein. The sample yields around 270,000 distinct CDR3 sequences, roughly 10% seen once. Sequenced material: PBMCs. The receptors here all came from a human donor in good health (CMV status not recorded). Some clones in this sample may be carry-over from other donors' samples.

The chain has TRBV27 and TRBJ2-3; the D gene could be TRBD1 or TRBD2 (5 bases each). The CDR3 is 16 amino acids. From germline, CDR1 is MNHEY and CDR2 SMNVEV (reference sequence). With 4 bases removed from V and 0 bases from J, the gap between germline ends came to 14 bases. The CDR3 protein is CASSSWGKPSTDTQYF. As DNA, the CDR3 is TGTGCCAGCAGTTCATGGGGGAAGCCTAGCACAGATACGCAGTATTTT.

This clonotype has ten or more counts. CDR3 sequence (DNA): TGTGCCAGCAGCCCGCGGGACAGGGGATTCACTGAAGCTTTCTTT. This sequence encodes CASSPRDRGFTEAFF. V and J are TRBV7-3 and TRBJ1-1, with 10 bases matching TRBD1. The CDR3 has 15 amino acids. Germline V gives CDR1 SGHTA, CDR2 FQGTGA. The ends lost 5 bases at V and 4 bases at J; junction bases unmatched: 7.

This clonotype was counted ten times or more. The chain has TRBV20-1 and TRBJ2-1; D may match TRBD1 or TRBD2 (5 bases each). This CDR3 contains 10 residues. CDR1 is DFQATT, CDR2 SNEGSKA, per germline (reference sequence). Trimming pared 2 bases from V and 13 bases from J, leaving 9 bases between. As DNA, the CDR3 is TGCAGTGCTAGAAACGGGACCCAGTTCTTC. Translated, it gives CSARNGTQFF.

This clonotype was found many times. The gene calls are TRBV11-3 and TRBJ2-2; possible D gene TRBD2, 6 bases. The CDR3 runs 15 residues. Germline CDR1 reads SGHNT; CDR2 reads YENEEA. V lost 4 bases, J lost 6 bases, and 15 bases lay in between. CDR3 DNA sequence: TGTGCCAGCAGCTCCCCTGGGGTAGCGGCCGGGGAGCTGTTTTTT. This sequence encodes CASSSPGVAAGELFF.

This clonotype was seen at least ten times. J is TRBJ1-5 and V is TRBV7-2, with 8 bases that match TRBD1. The length of the CDR3 is 14 residues. Germline-derived CDR1 and CDR2 are SGHTA and FQGNSA. V gave up 5 bases and J gave up 4 bases; unmatched junction bases: 4. CDR3 amino acids: CASSRWTGNQPQHF. In nucleotides, the CDR3 is TGTGCCAGCAGCCGATGGACAGGGAATCAGCCCCAGCATTTT.

This clonotype occurred many times. The chain is built from TRBV7-2 and TRBJ1-6, with D unresolved. The V end was cut by 5 bases, the J end by 4 bases, with 12 bases between. The germline gives CDR1 SGHTA, CDR2 FQGNSA. CDR3 length equals 15 residues. Written as DNA, the CDR3 is TGTGCCAGCAGCCCCCAGGCGACGTATAATTCACCCCTCCACTTT. Amino acid sequence: CASSPQATYNSPLHF.

There are many counts of this clonotype. The chain joins TRBV10-3 to TRBJ1-1; D gene ambiguous. The CDR3 runs 13 residues. Germline CDR1 is ENHRY and CDR2 is SYGVKD. Trimming stripped 7 bases from V and 2 bases from J, with 11 bases between. The DNA of the CDR3 is TGTGCCATCAACCCGGGTACAAACACTGAAGCTTTCTTT. Translating it yields CAINPGTNTEAFF.

The gene calls are TRBV7-9 and TRBJ2-4, with TRBD1 as a possible D gene (5 bases). The V gene's germline CDR1 is SEHNR and CDR2 FQNEAQ (reference sequence). CDR3 size: 15 residues. The germline V and J ends were trimmed by 5 bases and 2 bases, with 13 bases remaining between them. As DNA, the CDR3 is TGTGCCAGCAGCCCTCCCGACAGAACCAAAAACATTCAGTACTTC. The encoded protein is CASSPPDRTKNIQYF.

There are many counts of this clonotype. This chain uses TRBV29-1 with TRBJ2-2; D is perhaps TRBD2 (6 bases). The CDR3 totals 16 residues. Trimming removed 3 bases from V and 4 bases from J, with 18 bases in between. Germline V gene lookup returns CDR1 SQVTM and CDR2 ANQGSEA. The CDR3 protein is CSVDSPRGGGTGELFF. The DNA for the CDR3 is TGCAGCGTTGACTCCCCCCGTGGGGGAGGCACCGGGGAGCTGTTTTTT.

This clonotype was detected a few times. The genes are TRBV11-3 and TRBJ2-3; D is ambiguous. With 1 base removed from V and 0 bases from J, the gap between germline ends came to 11 bases. Germline V gene sequence: CDR1 SGHNT, CDR2 YENEEA. The CDR3 spans 16 residues. The CDR3 region has the DNA TGTGCCAGCAGCTTAGTAGTAGCCTCTAGCACAGATACGCAGTATTTT. It encodes CASSLVVASSTDTQYF.

This clonotype was detected many times. The chain's CDR3 is CASSLAPGQPQHF. The CDR3 nucleotides read TGTGCCAGCAGCTTAGCCCCAGGGCAGCCCCAGCATTTT. The chain joins TRBV7-2 to TRBJ1-5; TRBD1 might be the D (5 bases). V gave up 0 bases and J gave up 7 bases, with 7 bases separating them. The CDR3 consists of 13 residues. Looked up from germline, CDR1 is SGHTA and CDR2 is FQGNSA.

This clonotype appeared many times. The chain is built from TRBV20-1 and TRBJ1-5; D may be TRBD1 (6 bases). CDR1 is DFQATT and CDR2 is SNEGSKA in the germline V gene (reference sequence). The CDR3 is made up of 16 amino acids. V shed 5 bases and J shed 1 base, with 18 bases lying between them. The CDR3 DNA reads as TGCAGTGCTCAAAAACAGGGACTAGTAAGCAATCAGCCCCAGCATTTT. It encodes CSAQKQGLVSNQPQHF.

This clonotype was seen more than once but under ten times. This chain links TRBV2 with TRBJ2-3, with 8 bases matching TRBD2. J was trimmed by 0 bases and V by 5 bases; bases with no gene match: 10. The CDR3 consists of 17 residues. Germline CDR1 SNHLY, CDR2 FYNNEI. The CDR3 DNA follows: TGTGCCAGCAGTAATCAACTAGCGGTGCTTAGCACAGATACGCAGTATTTT. Translation gives CASSNQLAVLSTDTQYF.

This clonotype was recorded a few times. The gene calls are TRBV27 and TRBJ1-5; the D is unclear. Germline loops: CDR1 MNHEY, CDR2 SMNVEV (reference sequence). V was cut by 3 bases and J by 2 bases, with 11 bases left in between. This CDR3 region has 15 residues. This CDR3 is CASSFFPQGNQPQHF. The CDR3 DNA reads as TGTGCCAGCAGTTTTTTTCCCCAGGGCAATCAGCCCCAGCATTTT.

This clonotype showed up many times. This sequence joins TRBV12-3 or TRBV12-4 and TRBJ2-7, with D perhaps matching TRBD1 (5 bases). The CDR3 is 15 residues long. V was pared by 5 bases and J by 1 base, with 15 bases between. The CDR3 bases are TGTGCCAGCAGTACGGACATCCGCGCATCCTACGAGCAGTACTTC. Protein: CASSTDIRASYEQYF.

This clonotype has at least ten counts. DNA for the CDR3: TGTGCCAGCAGCTTAGGTCCGGGTTTAGATGAGCAGTTCTTC. Protein sequence: CASSLGPGLDEQFF. This chain connects TRBV7-6 to TRBJ2-1; no clear D. V shed 1 base and J shed 8 bases, with 12 bases lying between them. CDR1 is SGHVS and CDR2 is FNYEAQ in the germline V gene. This CDR3 comprises 14 residues. Filled out from reference TRBV7-6 and TRBJ2-1, the complete variable domain reads GAGVSQSPRYKVTKRGQDVALRCDPISGHVSLYWYRQALGQGPEFLTYFNYEAQQDKSGLPNDRFSAERPEGSISTLTIQRTEQRDSAMYRCASSLGPGLDEQFFGPGTRLTVL.

The table lists this clonotype with many counts. The chain combines TRBV12-3 or TRBV12-4 with TRBJ1-1; possible D gene TRBD1, 6 bases. There are 16 residues in the CDR3. V was clipped by 7 bases and J by 1 base, with 19 bases between them. The CDR3 coding sequence is TGTGCCAGCACCTCGAGGGGGGGAGTAGGGAACACTGAAGCTTTCTTT. It is translated as CASTSRGGVGNTEAFF.

This clonotype was detected ten times or more. The chain joins TRBV7-6 to TRBJ2-3; TRBD2 is a possible D gene (5 bases). The CDR3 loop spans 16 amino acids. V lost 6 bases and J 1 base, leaving 17 bases between the germline ends. Germline CDR1 and CDR2: SGHVS and FNYEAQ. The DNA of the CDR3 is TGTGCCAGCAGTGGAGCATCGGGGTCCGGCACAGATACGCAGTATTTT. Its protein is CASSGASGSGTDTQYF.

This clonotype occurred a few times. The chain employs TRBV19 and TRBJ1-5; a possible D gene is TRBD1 (6 bases). This CDR3 contains 14 residues. CDR1 is LNHDA and CDR2 is SQIVND in the germline V gene (reference sequence). The germline V and J ends were trimmed by 3 bases and 4 bases, with 10 bases remaining between them. The CDR3 region is CASSIGGPNQPQHF. The CDR3 nucleotides are TGTGCCAGTAGTATCGGGGGGCCAAATCAGCCCCAGCATTTT.

The V call is TRBV20-1, the J call TRBJ2-7, with 7 bases identical to TRBD1. The V gene end was trimmed by 6 bases and the J gene end by 3 bases; junction bases not matched to a gene: 14. CDR1 is DFQATT, CDR2 SNEGSKA, per germline (reference sequence). The CDR3 covers 15 residues. The CDR3: CSAETPRDRDYEQYF. The CDR3 coding sequence is TGCAGTGCCGAGACCCCCCGGGACAGAGACTACGAGCAGTACTTC.